These 10 T cell receptor beta chains were all obtained from the same sample, sequenced in a study of technical replicates of blood from several donors (dated by TCRdb to about 2017). The library was produced with the immunoSEQ multiplex PCR assay. Imported from immuneACCESS, the table was reduced by TCRdb to in-frame sequences with V and J called. These copies leave out some clones; in studies compared against another copy, an unresolved V gene accounts for under half, and the cause of the remainder is not known. Across this sample there are 12,000 or so clones, with around 92% seen only once. 7.5% to 9% of the sample belongs to the ten largest clones. The source material was PBMCs. These receptors were obtained from a human donor in good health.

The genes are TRBV27 and TRBJ2-7; 7 nucleotides line up with TRBD2. The CDR3 contains 16 residues. Germline V gives CDR1 MNHEY, CDR2 SMNVEV (reference sequence). Unmatched junction bases numbered 10, after V lost 2 bases and J lost 3 bases. CDR3 loop: CASSLMAGEIGYEQYF. Written as DNA, the CDR3 is TGTGCCAGCAGTTTAATGGCGGGAGAGATCGGCTACGAGCAGTACTTC.

The CDR3 loop is CASSLGQGTSGANVLTF. The CDR3 DNA reads as TGCGCCAGCAGCTTGGGACAGGGCACCTCTGGGGCCAACGTCCTGACTTTC. This chain links TRBV5-1 with TRBJ2-6; 7 bases are a match to TRBD1. This CDR3 has 17 amino acids. The trim removed 0 bases at V and 0 bases at J, leaving 3 bases unmatched. The germline V gene has CDR1 SGHRS and CDR2 YFSETQ.

The chain has TRBV4-2 and TRBJ2-2; 7 nucleotides line up with TRBD2. Germline-derived CDR1 and CDR2 are LGHNA and YNFKEQ. Trimming at V came to 1 base and at J to 4 bases, leaving 6 bases not matched to a gene. This CDR3 is built from 16 residues. The CDR3 protein is CASSQGSGASTGELFF. The CDR3, as DNA: TGTGCCAGCAGCCAAGGGAGCGGGGCGAGCACCGGGGAGCTGTTTTTT.

The genes are TRBV7-6 and TRBJ2-7; the match to TRBD2 covers 11 bases. The V and J ends lost 5 bases and 8 bases, in that order; junction bases with no gene match: 8. The V gene's germline CDR1 is SGHVS and CDR2 FNYEAQ. This CDR3 comprises 14 residues. DNA of the CDR3: TGTGCCAGCAGCCAAACTAGCGGGAGAAATCAGCAGTACTTC. Protein product: CASSQTSGRNQQYF.

The rearrangement uses TRBV7-3 and TRBJ2-7; 7 bases agree with TRBD2. Losses at the gene ends were 0 bases for V and 4 bases for J; bases not matched to a gene: 6. Germline assignment: CDR1 SGHTA and CDR2 FQGTGA. This CDR3 spans 15 amino acids. The CDR3 bases are TGTGCCAGCAGCTTAACGGCGGGAGAACCGTACGAGCAGTACTTC. Protein product: CASSLTAGEPYEQYF.

This clone has only one observation. The CDR3 bases are TGTGCCAGCAGCTTGGCCCGGACAGAGAAAGAGACCCAGTACTTC. Its protein product is CASSLARTEKETQYF. V and J are TRBV5-6 and TRBJ2-5, with D possibly TRBD1 on 6 matching bases. V lost 0 bases, J lost 3 bases, and 12 bases lay in between. CDR3 length equals 15 residues. Per the germline V gene, CDR1 is SGHDT and CDR2 is YYEEEE.

This sequence joins TRBV5-4 and TRBJ1-5; maybe TRBD1 (6 bases). The V end lost 0 bases, the J end lost 8 bases, and 18 bases lay between the germline ends. Germline V gives CDR1 SGHNT, CDR2 YYREEE (reference sequence). CDR3 length: 16 residues. The CDR3 loop reads CASSLGGQGSGEPQHF. CDR3 DNA: TGTGCCAGCAGCTTGGGGGGGCAGGGCTCCGGGGAGCCCCAGCATTTT.

The gene calls are TRBV28 and TRBJ2-7; D ambiguous. The germline V gene encodes CDR1 MDHEN and CDR2 SYDVKM. V lost 5 bases and J 2 bases, leaving 10 bases between the germline ends. The CDR3 runs to 13 residues. CDR3 nucleotides: TGTGCCAGCAGTGTGGCCCGTGCCTACGAGCAGTACTTC. Translation gives CASSVARAYEQYF.

V and J are TRBV4-2 and TRBJ2-7, with 7 positions matching TRBD1. The CDR3 runs to 14 residues. Germline lookup yields CDR1 LGHNA and CDR2 YNFKEQ. The J segment lost 4 bases and the V segment lost 0 bases, leaving 3 bases of the junction unmatched. CDR3 sequence: CASSQDRGQYEQYF. CDR3 DNA: TGTGCCAGCAGCCAAGATCGGGGACAGTACGAGCAGTACTTC.

V gene TRBV29-1 combines with J gene TRBJ1-2, with D uncertain. Germline assignment: CDR1 SQVTM and CDR2 ANQGSEA. The CDR3 length is 11 residues. Trimming shortened V by 7 bases and J by 2 bases, and 8 bases separated the two germline ends. The CDR3 coding sequence is TGCAGCGGACTCGAAAACTATGGCTACACCTTC. It specifies CSGLENYGYTF.